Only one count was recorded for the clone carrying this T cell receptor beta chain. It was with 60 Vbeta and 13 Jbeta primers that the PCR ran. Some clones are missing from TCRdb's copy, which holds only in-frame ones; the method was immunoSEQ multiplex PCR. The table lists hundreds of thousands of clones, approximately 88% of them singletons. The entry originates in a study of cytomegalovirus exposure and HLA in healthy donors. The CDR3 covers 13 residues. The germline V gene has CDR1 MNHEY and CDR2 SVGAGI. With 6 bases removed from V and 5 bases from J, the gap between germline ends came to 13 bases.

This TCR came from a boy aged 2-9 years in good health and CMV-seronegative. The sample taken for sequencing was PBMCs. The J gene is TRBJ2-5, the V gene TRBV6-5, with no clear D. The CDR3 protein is CASSPPGWETQYF. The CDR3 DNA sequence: TGTGCCAGCAGCCCCCCGGGTTGGGAGACCCAGTACTTC.